The present TCR beta chain was sequenced within a study of CD8+ T cells in alopecia areata. Study results and caveats: It was less clear whether patients shared TCRs than it was in mice, possibly because of HLA. Lesional tissue from the scalp (especially in alopecia totalis/universalis) showed higher clonality than normal scalp. Normal skin contains resident alphabeta T cells, and these are also sequenced in scalp samples.

There are a few counts of this clone. Antigen unknown. Germline CDR1 SGDLS, CDR2 YYNGEE. The CDR3 runs to 14 residues. V was cut by 4 bases and J by 0 bases, with 8 bases left in between. Isolation of CD4+ and CD8+ T cells from PBMCs was achieved by sorting. The sequencing template was cDNA reverse transcribed from extracted RNA. Here immunoSEQ multiplex PCR was the method, and the copy in TCRdb shows in-frame clones only, minus some. Of 93,000 or so clones listed, around three fifths are singletons. The sequence came from a human donor in good health. Material for sequencing was CD4+ T cells sorted from blood. The rearrangement uses TRBV9 and TRBJ2-1; D unclear. The CDR3 loop reads CASSPISSYNEQFF. The CDR3 DNA reads TGTGCCAGCAGCCCCATCAGCTCCTACAATGAGCAGTTCTTC.